A selection of T cell receptor beta chains follows, all from one sample in a study of blood T cell repertoires in COVID-19. The method was immunoSEQ multiplex PCR; TCRdb's version includes in-frame clones alone and lacks a portion of them. The sample has hundreds of thousands of clones; 70% to 90% are singletons. Specimen: peripheral blood. The receptors originated from a woman aged 50 to 65 with COVID-19, enrolled during active disease. The conserved cysteine and the conserved F or W are not part of the CDR3 here.

j_call: TRBJ2-1; v_call: TRBV7-9; cdr3_aa: ASSATTTGHNEQF
j_call: TRBJ1-2; v_call: TRBV5-1; cdr3_aa: ASRNSRGNYGYT
j_call: TRBJ1-2; v_call: TRBV11-2; cdr3_aa: ASSLVDSLSNYGYT
j_call: TRBJ2-4; v_call: TRBV19; cdr3_aa: ASNSGGRKNIQY
j_call: TRBJ2-2; v_call: TRBV3-1/TRBV3-2; cdr3_aa: ASTKEGLPRELF
j_call: TRBJ2-7; v_call: TRBV6-5; cdr3_aa: AILPGTGDEQY
j_call: TRBJ1-5; v_call: TRBV6-5; cdr3_aa: ASSKTGFQPQH
j_call: TRBJ2-2; v_call: TRBV24-1; cdr3_aa: ATMHSGATGELF
j_call: TRBJ2-6; v_call: TRBV13; cdr3_aa: ASSQVTSGANVLT
j_call: TRBJ2-7; v_call: TRBV5-1; cdr3_aa: ASSTDRGFTYEQY
j_call: TRBJ1-3; v_call: TRBV24-1; cdr3_aa: ATSDPTGSGNTIY
j_call: TRBJ1-5; v_call: TRBV4-1; cdr3_aa: ASRRQPGGAGNQPQH
j_call: TRBJ1-1; v_call: TRBV11-3; cdr3_aa: ASSLGQNTEAF
j_call: TRBJ1-3; v_call: TRBV12-3/TRBV12-4; cdr3_aa: ASSDRNTIY
j_call: TRBJ1-5; v_call: TRBV3-1/TRBV3-2; cdr3_aa: ASSQDFRVTQPQH
j_call: TRBJ2-7; v_call: TRBV30; cdr3_aa: AWSASWRGVYEQY
j_call: TRBJ2-1; v_call: TRBV5-1; cdr3_aa: ASTRGARAPLDEQF
j_call: TRBJ2-7; v_call: TRBV5-1; cdr3_aa: ASSLVQGVDEQY
j_call: TRBJ1-2; v_call: TRBV9; cdr3_aa: ASSGLGDRAKPANYGYT
j_call: TRBJ2-1; v_call: TRBV2; cdr3_aa: ASSETTSGGAGEQF
j_call: TRBJ2-1; v_call: TRBV12-3/TRBV12-4; cdr3_aa: ASSALAGGQF
j_call: TRBJ2-3; v_call: TRBV5-1; cdr3_aa: ASSTGDTDTQY
j_call: TRBJ1-1; v_call: TRBV5-4; cdr3_aa: ASSRGGLNTEAF
j_call: TRBJ2-3; v_call: TRBV12-5; cdr3_aa: ASGTDYTDTQY
j_call: TRBJ2-5; v_call: TRBV6-6; cdr3_aa: ASSSGGGGETQY
j_call: TRBJ1-4; v_call: TRBV29-1; cdr3_aa: SAATGTNEKLF
j_call: TRBJ1-2; v_call: TRBV29-1; cdr3_aa: SVMGGDYGYT
j_call: TRBJ2-1; v_call: TRBV5-1; cdr3_aa: ASSFGQGARNEQF
j_call: TRBJ1-2; v_call: TRBV28; cdr3_aa: ASSSSTGRHEGYT
j_call: TRBJ2-5; v_call: TRBV27; cdr3_aa: ASSWGGRLQETQY
j_call: TRBJ1-1; v_call: TRBV5-6; cdr3_aa: ASSLESRRDTEAF
j_call: TRBJ1-1; v_call: TRBV6-5; cdr3_aa: AISLKGGSTEAF
j_call: TRBJ1-5; v_call: TRBV6-5; cdr3_aa: ASSYSSPRSNQPQH
j_call: TRBJ1-5; v_call: TRBV2; cdr3_aa: ASSAGTGYQPQH
j_call: TRBJ2-7; v_call: TRBV11-3; cdr3_aa: ASSPRSGAYEQY
j_call: TRBJ1-2; v_call: TRBV30; cdr3_aa: AWRQGQSSSGYT
j_call: TRBJ1-4; v_call: TRBV27; cdr3_aa: ASSLLYRSNEKLF
j_call: TRBJ1-1; v_call: TRBV5-5; cdr3_aa: ASLPRGDTEAF
j_call: TRBJ2-1; v_call: TRBV27; cdr3_aa: ASSLSRSQQF
j_call: TRBJ2-2; v_call: TRBV5-4; cdr3_aa: ASSSGTGGRIGELF